This entry lists 18 T cell receptor beta chains sequenced from one sample in a study of blood T cell repertoires in COVID-19. The assay was immunoSEQ multiplex PCR, and TCRdb's table has in-frame clones only and misses some. The sample lists fewer than 250,000 clones; 83% were seen once. The sequenced sample was peripheral blood. These receptor sequences come from a woman between 50 and 59 years old with acute or convalescent COVID-19.

A single count supports this clone. This chain uses TRBV12-3 or TRBV12-4 with TRBJ2-1; no clear D gene. This CDR3 region has 13 residues. Trimming left V 3 bases short and J 9 bases short, with 12 bases between. The CDR3 nucleotides are TGTGCCAGCAGTTTTGACGTGAGAGGTGAGCAGTTCTTC. The encoded protein is CASSFDVRGEQFF.

J is TRBJ2-7 and V is TRBV2; 8 bases are shared with TRBD1. Losses at the gene ends were 7 bases for V and 2 bases for J; bases not matched to a gene: 10. Germline-derived CDR1 and CDR2 are SNHLY and FYNNEI. The CDR3 covers 15 residues. The CDR3 loop reads CASKGVGQGPYEQYF. The CDR3 DNA reads TGTGCCAGCAAGGGTGTCGGACAGGGTCCCTACGAGCAGTACTTC. The variable domain in full, completed from reference TRBV2 and TRBJ2-7, reads EPEVTQTPSHQVTQMGQEVILRCVPISNHLYFYWYRQILGQKVEFLVSFYNNEISEKSEIFDDQFSVERPDGSNFTLKIRSTKLEDSAMYFCASKGVGQGPYEQYFGPGTRLTVT.

With respect to this clone: Its ends do not fully match the called genes, so a read error is possible. V and J are TRBV7-7 and TRBJ2-7; D gene ambiguous. Germline V gives CDR1 SSHAT, CDR2 FNYEAQ (reference sequence). This CDR3 has 13 residues. The CDR3 bases are TGTGCTAGCAGCTTAGCTCGAGACTACGAGCAGTACTTC. It codes for CASSLARDYEQYF.

This sequence joins TRBV5-8 and TRBJ1-4; no clear D. The CDR3 extends over 12 amino acids. Looked up from germline, CDR1 is SGHTS and CDR2 is YDEGEE. Deletions cut 0 bases from V and 8 bases from J, with 5 bases between. The CDR3 spells CASSLVREKLFF. CDR3 nucleotides: TGTGCCAGCAGCTTGGTTCGGGAAAAACTGTTTTTT.

The rearrangement links TRBV5-4 to TRBJ2-7; D might be TRBD2 (5 bases). Germline assignment: CDR1 SGHNT and CDR2 YYREEE (reference sequence). CDR3 size: 13 residues. V dropped 2 bases and J dropped 2 bases, with 8 bases sitting between them. The CDR3 region has the DNA TGTGCCAGCAGCTTCCGGGGTACCTACGAGCAGTACTTC. This translates into CASSFRGTYEQYF.

The V and J genes are TRBV5-1 and TRBJ2-5, with 7 bases that match TRBD1. V was clipped by 3 bases and J by 8 bases; unmatched bases: 10. The CDR3 runs 14 residues. Germline CDR1 and CDR2: SGHRS and YFSETQ. The CDR3 region has the DNA TGCGCCAGCAGCTCGGATATTAACAGGGGAACCCAGTACTTC. Translation: CASSSDINRGTQYF.

The V and J genes are TRBV2 and TRBJ1-6; D possibly corresponds to TRBD1 (6 bases). Trimming removed 5 bases at V and 11 bases at J, with 16 bases between. This CDR3 contains 14 residues. CDR1 SNHLY and CDR2 FYNNEI come from the germline V gene. The DNA for the CDR3 is TGTGCCAGCAGTCCGGGACACTCAGGCCCACCCCTCCACTTT. Protein sequence: CASSPGHSGPPLHF.

The chain combines TRBV12-3 or TRBV12-4 with TRBJ2-7, with D uncertain. V was shortened by 2 bases and J by 7 bases, with 6 bases between the two germline ends. The CDR3 is made up of 11 amino acids. CDR3 loop: CASSLQAEQYF. The CDR3 region has the DNA TGTGCCAGCAGTTTACAGGCTGAGCAGTACTTC.

The chain carries TRBV30 and TRBJ1-5, with unresolved D. This CDR3 is 16 amino acids long. V dropped 2 bases and J dropped 0 bases, with 14 bases sitting between them. Germline V gene lookup returns CDR1 GTSNPN and CDR2 SVGIG (reference sequence). CDR3 DNA: TGTGCCTGGAGTCCTCCGGAGAGATATAGCAATCAGCCCCAGCATTTT. Translated, it gives CAWSPPERYSNQPQHF. Using reference TRBV30 and TRBJ1-5 for the parts outside the CDR3, the full variable domain is SQTIHQWPATLVQPVGSPLSLECTVEGTSNPNLYWYRQAAGRGLQLLFYSVGIGQISSEVPQNLSASRPQDRQFILSSKKLLLSDSGFYLCAWSPPERYSNQPQHFGDGTRLSIL.

The chain joins TRBV7-2 to TRBJ2-3; 9 bases match TRBD2. The CDR3 sequence is 17 residues long. Per the germline V gene, CDR1 is SGHTA and CDR2 is FQGNSA. V was pared by 1 base and J by 11 bases, with 16 bases of the junction left unmatched. CDR3 region: CASSLVVSGRPLRGQYF. In DNA form, the CDR3 reads TGTGCCAGCAGCTTAGTGGTTAGCGGGAGACCTCTAAGGGGGCAGTATTTT.

The chain employs TRBV6-5 and TRBJ2-7, with D maybe TRBD2 (6 bases). The CDR3 is made up of 15 amino acids. CDR1 is MNHEY, CDR2 SVGAGI, per germline. The germline V and J ends were trimmed by 0 bases and 3 bases, with 12 bases remaining between them. The CDR3 DNA reads as TGTGCCAGCAGTTACTCGGCGGGGCAAAACTACGAGCAGTACTTC. Amino acids: CASSYSAGQNYEQYF.

The rearrangement joins TRBV28 to TRBJ1-2; TRBD1 is a possible D gene (6 bases). This CDR3 has 14 amino acids. The V gene's germline CDR1 is MDHEN and CDR2 SYDVKM. Trimming shortened V by 10 bases and J by 4 bases, and 19 bases separated the two germline ends. Written as DNA, the CDR3 is TGTGCCACCCTGCGCGGTGACAGGCTCTATGGCTACACCTTC. It encodes CATLRGDRLYGYTF.

The CDR3 coding sequence is TGTGCCAGCAGCTCCGACTGGACAGGGGGCAGGAGGGACACTGAAGCTTTCTTT. Amino acids: CASSSDWTGGRRDTEAFF. The chain couples TRBV7-2 to TRBJ1-1, with 11 bases matching TRBD1. Germline CDR1 SGHTA, CDR2 FQGNSA. Trimming removed 4 bases from V and 3 bases from J; junction bases left unmatched: 13. This CDR3 comprises 18 residues. The entire variable domain, with the rest obtained from reference TRBV7-2 and TRBJ1-1, is as follows: GAGVSQSPSNKVTEKGKDVELRCDPISGHTALYWYRQSLGQGLEFLIYFQGNSAPDKSGLPSDRFSAERTGGSVSTLTIQRTQQEDSAVYLCASSSDWTGGRRDTEAFFGQGTRLTVV.

In this sample, this clone turned up a few times. J is TRBJ1-5 and V is TRBV4-2; D remains ambiguous. Germline V CDR1 and CDR2: LGHNA, YNFKEQ. V dropped 0 bases and J dropped 0 bases, with 12 bases sitting between them. This CDR3 spans 17 amino acids. Here the CDR3 reads CASSQDHDIYSNQPQHF. Written as DNA, the CDR3 is TGTGCCAGCAGCCAAGATCACGACATATATAGCAATCAGCCCCAGCATTTT.

J is TRBJ2-1 and V is TRBV28; 13 bases align to TRBD2. From germline, CDR1 is MDHEN and CDR2 SYDVKM. After removal of 5 bases from V and 10 bases from J, the junction contained 5 bases not matched to a gene. The CDR3 is 14 amino acids. The CDR3 reads CASSRTSGSSEQFF. As DNA, the CDR3 is TGTGCCAGCAGTCGGACTAGCGGGAGTAGCGAGCAGTTCTTC.

The chain combines TRBV6-2 or TRBV6-3 with TRBJ2-1, with 10 bases lining up with TRBD2. CDR1 is MNHEY, CDR2 SVGEGT, per germline. Trimming cost V 7 bases and J 8 bases; bases outside gene matches: 17. The length of the CDR3 is 17 residues. CDR3: CASTPTSGTYPWYEQFF. CDR3 sequence (DNA): TGTGCCAGCACCCCTACTAGCGGGACTTACCCTTGGTATGAGCAGTTCTTC.

The rearrangement links TRBV24-1 to TRBJ2-1, with 9 bases identical to TRBD1. This CDR3 spans 16 amino acids. J lost 5 bases, V lost 3 bases, and 7 bases had no gene match. Germline loops: CDR1 KGHDR, CDR2 SFDVKD. In nucleotides, the CDR3 is TGTGCCACCAGTGATGCGGACAGGGGCGATAACAATGAGCAGTTCTTC. Protein product: CATSDADRGDNNEQFF.

V and J are TRBV6-2 or TRBV6-3 and TRBJ2-3; 8 bases line up with TRBD1. Germline assignment: CDR1 MNHEY and CDR2 SVGEGT. This CDR3 region has 14 residues. J was trimmed by 3 bases and V by 5 bases; bases with no gene match: 4. CDR3: CASSTWTGTDTQYF. For the CDR3, the DNA is TGTGCCAGCAGTACCTGGACAGGGACAGATACGCAGTATTTT.